What follows describes a single T cell receptor beta chain. Its antigen remains unidentified. This sample is part of a study of T cell responses to AZD1222 COVID-19 vaccine. Study results and caveats: Baseline testing showed seropositivity in only six or seven AZD1222 recipients. Only after the peak T cell response were repertoires sampled. Clonal diversity was possibly underestimated; the donors were predominantly white British and more often female. The reported proportion of spike-specific TCRs targeting unmutated variant regions was nearly half.

Profiled with immunoSEQ multiplex PCR; TCRdb holds only in-frame clones, not every one. The data hold some 120,000 clones, with 80% to 95% observed a single time. The CDR3 is 14 amino acids. In germline, CDR1 is MNHEY, CDR2 SVGAGI. Trimming took off 2 bases at V and 7 bases at J, with 14 bases between the two ends. The receptor was isolated from an adult in good health. V usage is TRBV6-5 and J usage is TRBJ1-1; unclear D gene. This sample comprised peripheral blood, obtained on day 0 of AZD1222 vaccination. The CDR3: CASSYTPQRYEAFF. Here the CDR3 DNA reads TGTGCCAGCAGTTACACACCCCAGAGGTATGAAGCTTTCTTT.